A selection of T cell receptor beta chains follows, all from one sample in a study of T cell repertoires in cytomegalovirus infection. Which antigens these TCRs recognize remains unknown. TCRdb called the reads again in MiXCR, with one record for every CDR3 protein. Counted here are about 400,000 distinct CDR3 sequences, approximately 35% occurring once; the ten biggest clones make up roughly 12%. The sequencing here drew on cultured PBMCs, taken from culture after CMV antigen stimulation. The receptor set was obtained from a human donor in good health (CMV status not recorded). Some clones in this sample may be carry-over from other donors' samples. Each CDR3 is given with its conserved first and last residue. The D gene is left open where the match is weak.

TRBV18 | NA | CASARSLPETQYF
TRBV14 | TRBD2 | CASSSRLAGDYEQYF
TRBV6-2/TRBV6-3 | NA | CASSTPGTPPGELFF
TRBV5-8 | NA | CASSLRTRAEAFF
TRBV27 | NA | CASKGGFPLSGANVLTF
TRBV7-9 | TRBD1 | CASSRGDRGTQYF
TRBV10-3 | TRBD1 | CAISESSGTGAYQPQHF
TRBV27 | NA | CASNSPGSNTEAFF
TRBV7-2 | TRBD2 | CASSLSSTSGRAMQTQYF
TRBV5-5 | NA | CASSLATGTNSNQPQHF
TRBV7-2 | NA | CASSLSPSHEKLFF
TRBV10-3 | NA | CAISGNPAGSSTDTQYF
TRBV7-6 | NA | CASSLAPGELFF
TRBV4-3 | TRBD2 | CASSQAGREADEQFF
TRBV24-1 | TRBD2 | CATSEPSGRAEDTQYF